Listed below are T cell receptor beta chains from one sample, sequenced in a study of T cell responses to AZD1222 COVID-19 vaccine. The data were produced by immunoSEQ multiplex PCR, yet TCRdb's version contains in-frame clones alone and is incomplete. Among some 140,000 clones, 91% were seen once, and the ten largest hold 2.8%. The sequenced sample was peripheral blood, obtained on day 0 of AZD1222 vaccination. The receptor set was obtained from an adult in good health. CDR3s leave out the opening cysteine and the closing phenylalanine or tryptophan.

>TRBV3-1/TRBV3-2|TRBJ1-3
ASSRRTGGGNTIY
>TRBV10-3|TRBJ1-5
AISERSGTGDQPQH
>TRBV19|TRBJ2-7
ASSFGTGTYEQY
>TRBV7-2|TRBJ2-1
ASSHTGLAGGLNGDEQF
>TRBV27|TRBJ1-1
ASSLVRGDGEAF
>TRBV7-2|TRBJ1-1
ASSLRTGNTEAF
>TRBV28|TRBJ1-1
ASSLSGAEAF
>TRBV28|TRBJ2-7
ASSSGGLAEYEQY
>TRBV7-8|TRBJ2-1
ASSRLAGGFNEQF
>TRBV30|TRBJ1-1
AWSVGGGGGRNTEAF
>TRBV12-5|TRBJ1-1
ASGLVLLGQGPEAF
>TRBV19|TRBJ2-3
ASSIRRGGTDTQY
>TRBV6-4|TRBJ2-1
ASSDEGYEQF
>TRBV11-3|TRBJ1-3
ASSLVAADSGNTIY
>TRBV10-3|TRBJ2-7
AHGGILGEQY
>TRBV4-3|TRBJ1-5
ASSQDSGVNQPQH
>TRBV2|TRBJ2-3
ASSSQFVPDTQY
>TRBV3-1/TRBV3-2|TRBJ1-2
ASSQDETRLAPYGYT
>TRBV21-1|TRBJ1-1
ASSKAGYPVVRLVVAF
>TRBV29-1|TRBJ2-3
SVKGGVGASTDTQY
>TRBV19|TRBJ2-3
ASSIRPGQSTDTQY
>TRBV2|TRBJ1-4
ATSTGLTGVVEKLF
>TRBV3-1/TRBV3-2|TRBJ2-7
ASSQVVTSVYEQY
>TRBV10-3|TRBJ2-2
AISESDSRTGELF
>TRBV28|TRBJ1-3
ASRDRTGTLGNTIY
>TRBV5-4|TRBJ1-2
ASSSDSTNYGYT
>TRBV11-3|TRBJ2-5
ASSLLREETQY
>TRBV19|TRBJ2-2
ASSKAPTGGSPGELF
>TRBV5-1|TRBJ2-7
ASSSGSPNEQY
>TRBV28|TRBJ2-2
AGGTGGRGELF
>TRBV10-1|TRBJ2-2
ARRQNTGELF
>TRBV9|TRBJ2-1
ASSVVGVGDEQF
>TRBV9|TRBJ2-7
ASSARAGGIYEQY
>TRBV5-1|TRBJ1-3
ASSLGPPGSTIY
>TRBV4-3|TRBJ2-5
ASSQGRLETQY
>TRBV6-5|TRBJ1-4
ASSRTGWDEKLF
>TRBV6-1|TRBJ1-2
ASSEVQGALSGYT
>TRBV29-1|TRBJ2-7
SVGDGTYEQY
>TRBV10-3|TRBJ1-2
AISSTVTT
>TRBV12-1|TRBJ2-3
ASSRHLRRDTQY
>TRBV6-1|TRBJ1-5
ASSDPGRASGQPQH
>TRBV5-5|TRBJ2-7
ASSLGRTGDGEQY
>TRBV29-1|TRBJ2-1
SVEAATSGPGVNEQF
>TRBV4-2|TRBJ2-7
ASSPVAGLDYEQY
>TRBV3-1/TRBV3-2|TRBJ2-4
ASSQDLRLAGGKIAKNIQY
>TRBV6-5|TRBJ1-2
ASSSDRDRYGYT
>TRBV28|TRBJ1-2
ASRTGGAYGYT
>TRBV28|TRBJ2-2
ASSSGQFWAGELF
>TRBV11-2|TRBJ2-7
ASSYLGGREQY
>TRBV28|TRBJ2-7
ASSYYVGRRISYEQY
>TRBV19|TRBJ2-7
ASSRASGPYEQY
>TRBV27|TRBJ2-6
ASRRQGSSGANVLT